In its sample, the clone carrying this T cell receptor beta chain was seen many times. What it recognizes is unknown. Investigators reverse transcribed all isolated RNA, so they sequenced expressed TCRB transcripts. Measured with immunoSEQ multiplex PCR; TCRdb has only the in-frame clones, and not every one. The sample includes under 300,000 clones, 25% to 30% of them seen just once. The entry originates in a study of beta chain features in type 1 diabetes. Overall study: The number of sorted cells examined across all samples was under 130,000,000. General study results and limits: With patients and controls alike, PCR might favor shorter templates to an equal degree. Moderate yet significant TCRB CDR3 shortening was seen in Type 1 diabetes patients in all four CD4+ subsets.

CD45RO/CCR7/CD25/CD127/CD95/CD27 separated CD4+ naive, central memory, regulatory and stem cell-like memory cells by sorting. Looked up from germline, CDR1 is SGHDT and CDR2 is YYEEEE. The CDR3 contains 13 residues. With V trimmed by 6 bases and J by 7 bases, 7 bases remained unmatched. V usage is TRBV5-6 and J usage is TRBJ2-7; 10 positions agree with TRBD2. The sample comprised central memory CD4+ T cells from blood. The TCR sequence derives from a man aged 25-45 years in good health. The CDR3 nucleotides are TGTGCCAGCATAGCGGGAGGAGTGGGGGAGCAGTACTTC. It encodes CASIAGGVGEQYF.